This entry lists 22 T cell receptor beta chains sequenced from one sample in a study of blood T cells in healthy people across ages. A sample-barcoded 5' primer and a J-beta primer mix were used in a second PCR of roughly 6 to 12 cycles. One entry per CDR3 protein results from TCRdb running MiXCR on the 5' RACE reads. The sample consists of about 1.8 million distinct CDR3 sequences, roughly 49% of them appearing once. The sequencing input was blood. These receptors were obtained from a woman in her thirties or forties in good health.

In this sample, this clonotype turned up a few times. This chain connects TRBV4-3 to TRBJ2-3; 8 nucleotides agree with TRBD2. V trimming: 0 bases; J trimming: 0 bases; junction bases outside the gene matches: 5. The CDR3 sequence is 17 residues long. Per germline, CDR1 LGHNA and CDR2 YSLEER. This CDR3 reads CASSQDIAGTSTDTQYF. The CDR3 region has the DNA TGCGCCAGCAGCCAAGACATAGCGGGGACTAGCACAGATACGCAGTATTTT.

The rearrangement joins TRBV11-2 to TRBJ2-6; D unresolved. Germline V CDR1 and CDR2: SGHAT, FQNNGV. The CDR3 extends over 14 amino acids. The V end was cut by 4 bases, the J end by 2 bases, with 6 bases between. As DNA, the CDR3 is TGTGCCAGCAGCTCGCACGCTGGGGCCAACGTCCTGACTTTC. Translating it yields CASSSHAGANVLTF.

This clonotype was counted only a few times. The CDR3 DNA is TGCAGCGTTGGGGCCGGGACAGGGTACCGAGAGACCCAGTACTTC. Amino acid sequence: CSVGAGTGYRETQYF. The V gene is TRBV29-1, the J gene TRBJ2-5; TRBD1 matches at 9 bases. The CDR3 sequence is 15 residues long. Per the germline V gene, CDR1 is SQVTM and CDR2 is ANQGSEA. V was pared by 4 bases and J by 4 bases, with 10 bases of the junction left unmatched.

The chain combines TRBV28 with TRBJ2-7, with 9 positions matching TRBD1. The V gene's germline CDR1 is MDHEN and CDR2 SYDVKM. V lost 6 bases and J lost 0; bases outside the gene matches: 12. CDR3 size: 17 residues. CDR3 region: CASSLSTGTGSSYEQYF. In nucleotides, the CDR3 is TGTGCCAGCAGCCTAAGTACAGGGACAGGGAGCTCCTACGAGCAGTACTTC.

The rearrangement uses TRBV9 and TRBJ2-3; perhaps TRBD2 as D (5 bases). This CDR3 contains 15 residues. Trimming removed 0 bases at V and 4 bases at J, with 12 bases between. CDR1 SGDLS and CDR2 YYNGEE come from the germline V gene. The CDR3 DNA reads as TGTGCCAGCAGCGTAGAGGGTTCCGGGGCAGATACGCAGTATTTT. Its translation: CASSVEGSGADTQYF.

This clonotype came up many times. This chain links TRBV12-3 or TRBV12-4 with TRBJ2-5; the match to TRBD2 covers 7 bases. V lost 5 bases to trimming and J lost 1 base; unmatched junction nucleotides: 22. The length of the CDR3 is 20 residues. CDR3 in DNA: TGTGCCAGCAGTACCAATCGGCCCATTCCTAGCGGAAACGGCCAAGAGACCCAGTACTTC. Its protein product is CASSTNRPIPSGNGQETQYF.

This chain links TRBV6-5 with TRBJ2-3; weak D call: TRBD1 (6 bases). This CDR3 contains 15 residues. The germline V gene encodes CDR1 MNHEY and CDR2 SVGAGI. V gave up 5 bases and J gave up 6 bases, with 18 bases separating them. The CDR3 DNA is TGTGCCAGCAGTCTTAAGACAGGTTTTTACGATACGCAGTATTTT. This translates into CASSLKTGFYDTQYF.

This clonotype was counted between two and nine times. The chain joins TRBV10-3 to TRBJ2-7; the D is unclear. Trimming cost V 3 bases and J 3 bases, with 3 bases left between them. The CDR3 covers 11 residues. Per the germline V gene, CDR1 is ENHRY and CDR2 is SYGVKD. The DNA for the CDR3 is TGTGCCATCAGTGACGTCTACGAGCAGTACTTC. Its protein product is CAISDVYEQYF.

The chain combines TRBV15 with TRBJ2-7; 9 bases agree with TRBD1. The J call is uncertain, as TRBJ2-5 better fits the DNA end. Germline V CDR1 and CDR2: LNHNV, YYDKDF (reference sequence). The CDR3 loop spans 13 amino acids. Here the CDR3 DNA reads TGTGCCACCGCCGGACAGGGGTGGGAGACCCAGTACTTC. It translates to CATAGQGWETQYF.

Note on this clonotype: One end of the junction is discordant with germline, which a read error may explain. This chain uses TRBV7-9 with TRBJ2-7; D is perhaps TRBD2 (6 bases). This CDR3 comprises 17 residues. CDR1 and CDR2 from the germline V gene are SEHNR and FQNEAQ (reference sequence). The CDR3: CASSLSGSGNDPYERYF. The CDR3 DNA is TGTGCCAGCAGCTTGTCCGGGAGCGGAAACGACCCCTACGAGCGGTACTTC.

The chain employs TRBV7-8 and TRBJ2-5; D is uncertain. This CDR3 is built from 13 residues. Trimming cost V 5 bases and J 3 bases, with 10 bases left between them. Per germline, CDR1 SGHVS and CDR2 FQNEAQ. This CDR3 reads CASSARAEETQYF. CDR3 nucleotides: TGTGCCAGCAGCGCCCGGGCGGAAGAGACCCAGTACTTC.

CDR3 in amino acids: CAGTSAGTGGGYGYTF. The DNA for the CDR3 is TGTGCCGGCACCTCAGCGGGGACAGGTGGCGGCTATGGCTACACCTTC. This chain links TRBV12-3 or TRBV12-4 with TRBJ1-2; 8 nucleotides agree with TRBD1. The junction had 18 bases not matched to a gene; V was cut back by 11 bases and J by 4 bases. This CDR3 contains 16 residues.

The V and J genes are TRBV7-2 and TRBJ2-7, with D maybe TRBD1 (5 bases). CDR1 SGHTA and CDR2 FQGNSA come from the germline V gene. This CDR3 region has 16 residues. V lost 0 bases to trimming and J lost 5 bases, with 17 bases between them. The CDR3 here is CASSLARTLPIDEQYF. The CDR3, as DNA: TGTGCCAGCAGCTTAGCGAGGACACTGCCCATAGACGAGCAGTACTTC.

This clonotype has only a few counts. The CDR3 protein is CASSLEGLLYGYTF. For the CDR3, the DNA is TGCGCCAGCAGCTTGGAGGGGCTGCTCTATGGCTACACCTTC. The chain links TRBV5-1 to TRBJ1-2; a weak D match, TRBD1 (5 bases). The CDR3 sequence is 14 residues long. CDR1 and CDR2 from the germline V gene are SGHRS and YFSETQ. V shed 0 bases and J shed 4 bases, with 10 bases lying between them.

V gene TRBV12-3 or TRBV12-4 combines with J gene TRBJ1-1; 7 bases line up with TRBD1. V shed 3 bases, J shed 4 bases, and the junction held 5 bases outside the gene matches. This CDR3 comprises 14 residues. Written as DNA, the CDR3 is TGTGCCAGCAGTTTCAACGCAGGGGGCACTGAAGCTTTCTTT. Translation: CASSFNAGGTEAFF.

The chain joins TRBV27 to TRBJ2-3; the D gene is possibly TRBD2 (5 bases). V dropped 2 bases and J dropped 1 base, with 13 bases sitting between them. The CDR3 has 16 residues. Germline CDR1 and CDR2: MNHEY and SMNVEV (reference sequence). The chain's CDR3 is CASSLEWAAGTDTQYF. The CDR3 DNA is TGTGCCAGCAGTTTAGAATGGGCAGCGGGCACAGATACGCAGTATTTT.

The chain is built from TRBV25-1 and TRBJ1-2, with D possibly being TRBD1 (5 bases). Germline values: CDR1 MGHDK, CDR2 SYGVNS. The CDR3 has 15 amino acids. Trimming took off 3 bases at V and 2 bases at J, with 13 bases between the two ends. CDR3 sequence reads: CASSERGRTNYGYTF. The DNA for the CDR3 is TGTGCCAGCAGTGAGCGGGGCAGGACAAACTATGGCTACACCTTC.

The V gene is TRBV6-2 or TRBV6-3, the J gene TRBJ2-5; D might be TRBD1 (6 bases). V was shortened by 0 bases and J by 3 bases, with 20 bases between the two germline ends. This CDR3 has 18 amino acids. Germline values: CDR1 MNHEY, CDR2 SVGEGT. The DNA of the CDR3 is TGTGCCAGCAGTTACTCGGCTCTCGTCGACAGGCGAAAAGAGACCCAGTACTTC. Translation gives CASSYSALVDRRKETQYF.

The rearrangement uses TRBV15 and TRBJ1-4, with TRBD1 matching 7 bases. V shed 5 bases and J 3 bases; nucleotides not matched to a gene: 21. The germline CDR1 and CDR2 sequences are LNHNV and YYDKDF (reference sequence). This CDR3 comprises 20 residues. The CDR3 reads CATSSRNRQGERRPNEKLFF. CDR3 DNA: TGTGCCACCAGCTCCCGAAACAGACAGGGTGAACGACGACCTAATGAAAAACTGTTTTTT.

The rearrangement links TRBV24-1 to TRBJ2-1; D may correspond to TRBD1 or TRBD2 (7 bases each). V lost 5 bases and J 1 base, leaving 11 bases between the germline ends. The CDR3 has 15 amino acids. Germline CDR1 and CDR2: KGHDR and SFDVKD. The CDR3: CATSGQGGSYNEQFF. The CDR3 coding sequence is TGTGCCACCAGTGGCCAGGGGGGGTCCTACAATGAGCAGTTCTTC.

V gene TRBV6-6 combines with J gene TRBJ1-5; D ambiguous. CDR3 length: 14 residues. Germline CDR1 is MNHNY and CDR2 is SVGAGI (reference sequence). Deletions cut 5 bases from V and 3 bases from J, with 11 bases between. CDR3 bases: TGTGCCAGCAGTACGGAAAGGGTCAATCAGCCCCAGCATTTT. It yields the protein CASSTERVNQPQHF.

This clonotype came up a few times. The chain joins TRBV4-2 to TRBJ2-7, with 9 bases that match TRBD2. The CDR3 loop spans 16 amino acids. After removal of 4 bases from V and 7 bases from J, the junction contained 14 bases not matched to a gene. From germline, CDR1 is LGHNA and CDR2 YNFKEQ. The CDR3 is CASSRSGTSSYNEQYF. In DNA form, the CDR3 reads TGTGCCAGCAGCCGCTCCGGGACTAGCTCCTACAATGAGCAGTACTTC.